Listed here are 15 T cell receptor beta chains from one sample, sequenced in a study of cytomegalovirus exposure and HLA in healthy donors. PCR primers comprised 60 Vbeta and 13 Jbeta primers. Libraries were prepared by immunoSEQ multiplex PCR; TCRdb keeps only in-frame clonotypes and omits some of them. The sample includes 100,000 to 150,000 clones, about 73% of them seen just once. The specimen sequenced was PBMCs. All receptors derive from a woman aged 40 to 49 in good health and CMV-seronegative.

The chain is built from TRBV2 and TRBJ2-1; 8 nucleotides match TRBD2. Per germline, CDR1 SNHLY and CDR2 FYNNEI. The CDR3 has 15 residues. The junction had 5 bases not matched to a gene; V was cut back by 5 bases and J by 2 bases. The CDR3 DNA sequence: TGTGCCAGCAGTCCGTACGGGAGGGCCTACAATGAGCAGTTCTTC. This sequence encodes CASSPYGRAYNEQFF.

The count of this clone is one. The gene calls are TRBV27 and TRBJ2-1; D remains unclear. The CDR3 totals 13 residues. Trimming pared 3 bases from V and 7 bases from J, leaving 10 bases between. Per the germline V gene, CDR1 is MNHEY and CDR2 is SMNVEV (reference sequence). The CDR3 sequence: CASSFSRINEQFF. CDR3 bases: TGTGCCAGCAGTTTTTCGAGGATAAATGAGCAGTTCTTC.

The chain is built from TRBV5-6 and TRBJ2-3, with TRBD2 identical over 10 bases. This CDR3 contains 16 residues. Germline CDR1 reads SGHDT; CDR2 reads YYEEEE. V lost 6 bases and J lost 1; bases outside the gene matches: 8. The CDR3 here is CASNHPSGSGTDTQYF. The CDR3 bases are TGTGCCAGCAACCACCCTAGCGGGAGTGGCACAGATACGCAGTATTTT.

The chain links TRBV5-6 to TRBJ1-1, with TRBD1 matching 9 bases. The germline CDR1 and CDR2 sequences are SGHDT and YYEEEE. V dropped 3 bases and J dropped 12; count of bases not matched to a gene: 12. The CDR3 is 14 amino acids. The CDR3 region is CASSSGDRAIRTFF. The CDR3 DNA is TGTGCCAGCAGCTCGGGGGACAGGGCAATCAGAACTTTCTTT.

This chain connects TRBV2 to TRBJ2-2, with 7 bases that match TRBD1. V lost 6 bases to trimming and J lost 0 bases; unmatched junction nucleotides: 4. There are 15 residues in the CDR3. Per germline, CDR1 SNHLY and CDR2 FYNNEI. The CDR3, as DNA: TGTGCCAGCAGCTGGGACAGCGCGAACACCGGGGAGCTGTTTTTT. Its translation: CASSWDSANTGELFF. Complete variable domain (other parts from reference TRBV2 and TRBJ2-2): EPEVTQTPSHQVTQMGQEVILRCVPISNHLYFYWYRQILGQKVEFLVSFYNNEISEKSEIFDDQFSVERPDGSNFTLKIRSTKLEDSAMYFCASSWDSANTGELFFGEGSRLTVL.

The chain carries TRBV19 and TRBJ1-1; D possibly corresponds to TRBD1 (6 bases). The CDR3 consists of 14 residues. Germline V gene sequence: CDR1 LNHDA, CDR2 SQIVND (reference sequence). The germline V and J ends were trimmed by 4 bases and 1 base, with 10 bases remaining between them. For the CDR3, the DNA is TGTGCCAGTAGTACACAGGGTTGGAACACTGAAGCTTTCTTT. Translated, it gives CASSTQGWNTEAFF.

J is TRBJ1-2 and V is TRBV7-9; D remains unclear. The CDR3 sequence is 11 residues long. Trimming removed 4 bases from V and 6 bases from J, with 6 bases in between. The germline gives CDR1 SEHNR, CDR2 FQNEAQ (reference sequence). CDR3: CASSYVDGYTF. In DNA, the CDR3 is TGTGCCAGCAGCTACGTAGATGGCTACACCTTC. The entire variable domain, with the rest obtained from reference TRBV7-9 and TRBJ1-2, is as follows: DTGVSQNPRHKITKRGQNVTFRCDPISEHNRLYWYRQTLGQGPEFLTYFQNEAQLEKSRLLSDRFSAERPKGSFSTLEIQRTEQGDSAMYLCASSYVDGYTFGSGTRLTVV.

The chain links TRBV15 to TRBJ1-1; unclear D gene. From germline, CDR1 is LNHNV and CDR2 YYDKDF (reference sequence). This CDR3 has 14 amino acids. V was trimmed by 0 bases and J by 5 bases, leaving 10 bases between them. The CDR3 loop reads CATSRERLLTEAFF. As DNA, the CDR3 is TGTGCCACCAGCAGAGAGCGGTTACTTACTGAAGCTTTCTTT.

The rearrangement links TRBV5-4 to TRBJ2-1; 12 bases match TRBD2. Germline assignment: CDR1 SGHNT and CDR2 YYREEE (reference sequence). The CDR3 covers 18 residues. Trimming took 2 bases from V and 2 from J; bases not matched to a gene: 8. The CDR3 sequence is CASSLRLAGDIAYNEQFF. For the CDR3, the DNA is TGTGCCAGCAGCTTACGACTAGCGGGAGACATAGCCTACAATGAGCAGTTCTTC.

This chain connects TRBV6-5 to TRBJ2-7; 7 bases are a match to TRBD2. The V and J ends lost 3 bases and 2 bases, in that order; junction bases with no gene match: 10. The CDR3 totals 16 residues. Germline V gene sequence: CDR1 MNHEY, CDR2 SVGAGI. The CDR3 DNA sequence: TGTGCCAGCAGTTATCCCCTGGGGAGCGGGACCTACGAGCAGTACTTC. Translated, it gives CASSYPLGSGTYEQYF.

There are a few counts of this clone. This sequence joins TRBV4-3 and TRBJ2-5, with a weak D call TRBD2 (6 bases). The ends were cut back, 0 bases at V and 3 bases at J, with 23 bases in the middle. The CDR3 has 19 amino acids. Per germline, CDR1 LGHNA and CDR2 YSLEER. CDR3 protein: CASSQEGFVIGDSKETQYF. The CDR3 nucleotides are TGCGCCAGCAGCCAAGAAGGCTTTGTGATCGGGGACTCGAAAGAGACCCAGTACTTC.

The CDR3 DNA reads TGTGCCAGCAGCAAGCTAAATACCGGGGGGCTGTTTTTT. Amino acids: CASSKLNTGGLFF. The J gene is TRBJ2-2, the V gene TRBV21-1; the table's D call of TRBD2 was not tested on the DNA. TRBV21-1 is recorded as a pseudogene. The CDR3 sequence is 13 residues long.

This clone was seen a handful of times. The CDR3 region is CASSPRQRSTGELFF. CDR3 sequence (DNA): TGCGCCAGCAGCCCCAGACAGAGATCCACCGGGGAGCTGTTTTTT. The chain links TRBV4-3 to TRBJ2-2; possibly TRBD1 for D (5 bases). Trimming pared 4 bases from V and 4 bases from J, leaving 13 bases between. CDR1 is LGHNA and CDR2 is YSLEER in the germline V gene. This CDR3 is built from 15 residues.

The CDR3 loop reads CAISEGAHYEQYF. In DNA form, the CDR3 reads TGTGCCATCAGTGAAGGGGCCCACTACGAGCAGTACTTC. The chain links TRBV10-3 to TRBJ2-7, with TRBD1 as a possible D gene (5 bases). The V gene lost 3 bases and the J gene lost 3 bases, with 9 bases spanning the gap. This CDR3 is built from 13 residues. The germline gives CDR1 ENHRY, CDR2 SYGVKD.

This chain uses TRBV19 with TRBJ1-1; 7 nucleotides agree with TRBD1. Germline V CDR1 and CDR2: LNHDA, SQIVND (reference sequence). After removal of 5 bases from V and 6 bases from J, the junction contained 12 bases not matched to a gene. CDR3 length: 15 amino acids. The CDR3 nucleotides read TGTGCCAGTAGTCCACTGACAGGGCCTATCGCTGAAGCTTTCTTT. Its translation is CASSPLTGPIAEAFF.